This TCR beta chain was sequenced in a study of radiation and T cells in renal cell carcinoma. Regarding this clone: Its antigen is unknown.

As to time point: baseline pretreatment blood. Treatment defined: 15 Gy SBRT to primary tumor, nephrectomy 4 weeks later. The tumor was a clear cell renal cell carcinoma. Germline CDR1 reads SGHKS; CDR2 reads YYEKEE (reference sequence). The length of the CDR3 is 15 residues. V was trimmed by 4 bases and J by 2 bases, leaving 16 bases between them. Method: immunoSEQ multiplex PCR; TCRdb's copy keeps in-frame clones and lacks some. Here the sample spans some 140,000 clones, around nine tenths being singletons. The study's findings and limits: No pretreatment tumor biopsies were available for baseline clonotypes. From baseline, blood top tumor clonotypes peaked at 2 weeks post-radiation.

V is TRBV5-5 and J is TRBJ2-7; D perhaps matches TRBD1 (5 bases). This TCR came from a woman in her fifties or sixties with renal cell carcinoma. The sequenced sample was blood, obtained from a patient whose treatment included radiotherapy and nephrectomy. CDR3 coding DNA: TGTGCCAGCAGCCATACCGTAACAGGAACCTACGAGCAGTACTTC. This codes for CASSHTVTGTYEQYF.